These 8 T cell receptor beta chains were all obtained from the same sample, sequenced in a study of regulatory T cells in long-lasting Graves disease. Library construction for TCR beta used iRepertoire HTBI primers and Arm-PCR of CDR3 regions. TCRdb independently ran MiXCR on the multiplex PCR reads; one entry per CDR3 protein. The sample includes about 430,000 distinct CDR3 sequences, around 23% seen only once; the top ten take around 15%. As for time point: persistent/refractory GD, antithyroid drugs over 5 years with positive TRAb. Extracted PBMC RNA gave rise to the TCR library. The starting material was peripheral blood mononuclear cells (PBMCs), obtained when the disease was refractory, from a patient treated with antithyroid drugs. The receptors originated from a female donor with Graves disease.

The chain combines TRBV30 with TRBJ1-2; D may be TRBD1 (6 bases). Trimming shortened V by 0 bases and J by 3 bases, and 11 bases separated the two germline ends. The CDR3 extends over 14 amino acids. Germline CDR1 GTSNPN, CDR2 SVGIG (reference sequence). The CDR3 sequence is CAWSVGYRDYGYTF. CDR3 DNA: TGTGCCTGGAGTGTAGGATACAGGGACTATGGCTACACCTTC.

For the CDR3, the DNA is TGTGCCAGCAGTCGTCCGGGACAGGGGGCCAATGAGCAGTTCTTC. Translated: CASSRPGQGANEQFF. The chain uses TRBV28 and TRBJ2-1, with 12 bases aligning to TRBD1. The CDR3 spans 15 residues. Germline V gene lookup returns CDR1 MDHEN and CDR2 SYDVKM. V gave up 5 bases and J gave up 6 bases; unmatched junction bases: 5.

Ten or more counts support this clonotype. The V gene is TRBV7-8, the J gene TRBJ2-5, with D hard to call. Germline V CDR1 and CDR2: SGHVS, FQNEAQ. The CDR3 contains 15 residues. Between the trimmed V and J ends, which lost 1 base and 2 bases, there was a span of 11 bases. CDR3 protein: CASSLEVGIQETQYF. The CDR3 nucleotides are TGTGCCAGCAGCTTAGAAGTAGGGATTCAAGAGACCCAGTACTTC.

This clonotype was observed at least ten times. The CDR3 coding sequence is TGTGCCAGCAGATACAAGACAGGGGGAGGAACTGAAGCTTTCTTT. Translated: CASRYKTGGGTEAFF. The V call is TRBV2, the J call TRBJ1-1, with 9 positions matching TRBD1. Germline-derived CDR1 and CDR2 are SNHLY and FYNNEI. This CDR3 has 15 residues. After removal of 6 bases from V and 5 bases from J, the junction contained 10 bases not matched to a gene. Full variable domain (missing parts from reference TRBV2 and TRBJ1-1): EPEVTQTPSHQVTQMGQEVILRCVPISNHLYFYWYRQILGQKVEFLVSFYNNEISEKSEIFDDQFSVERPDGSNFTLKIRSTKLEDSAMYFCASRYKTGGGTEAFFGQGTRLTVV.

The chain uses TRBV28 and TRBJ1-1; D is undetermined. This CDR3 has 13 residues. Per the germline V gene, CDR1 is MDHEN and CDR2 is SYDVKM. V lost 8 bases to trimming and J lost 4 bases, with 14 bases between them. The CDR3 reads CASERTAGTEAFF. The DNA of the CDR3 is TGTGCCAGCGAGAGGACGGCGGGCACTGAAGCTTTCTTT.

This clonotype was seen repeatedly, ten times or more. The V call is TRBV18, the J call TRBJ1-2, with 12 positions matching TRBD1. The CDR3 is made up of 14 amino acids. Germline V gene lookup returns CDR1 KGHSH and CDR2 LQKENI. V lost 6 bases, J lost 6 bases, and 5 bases stayed unmatched. The CDR3 DNA reads as TGTGCCAGCTCCGGGACAGGGGGCGCGGATGGCTACACCTTC. It yields the protein CASSGTGGADGYTF.

The chain employs TRBV29-1 and TRBJ2-1; D ambiguous. The V gene's germline CDR1 is SQVTM and CDR2 ANQGSEA. CDR3 size: 11 residues. The V and J ends lost 5 bases and 5 bases respectively, with 7 bases between them. This CDR3 reads CSVRINNEQFF. CDR3 DNA: TGCAGCGTTCGTATAAACAATGAGCAGTTCTTC.

In its sample, this clonotype was seen many times. The chain uses TRBV12-5 and TRBJ1-1; 8 bases line up with TRBD1. CDR1 is LGHNT and CDR2 is FRNRAP in the germline V gene. J gave up 2 bases and V 4 bases, and 9 bases lay outside the gene matches. CDR3 length equals 16 residues. The CDR3 region has the DNA TGTGCTAGTGGTTCGCAATTAGGGACAGGCAACACTGAAGCTTTCTTT. Translating gives CASGSQLGTGNTEAFF.